Included here is one T cell receptor beta chain sequence, with context. The antigen remains undetermined. A far larger clone is a single base away, which makes a read error likely. The CDR3 totals 14 residues. This sample is drawn from a study of regulatory T cells in long-lasting Graves disease. Time point: newly diagnosed GD, antithyroid drugs for less than 3 months. RNA from PBMCs was the source of the TCR library. Regarding the study as a whole: Segments TRBV28, TRBJ1-2 and TRBJ2-5 showed preferential usage in persistent disease. The analysis examined peripheral blood only and excluded thyroid tissue.

In building TCR beta libraries, iRepertoire HTBI primers were used together with Arm-PCR of CDR3 regions. Authors' processing steps: Across all samples, more than 60 TRBV segments and 14 TRBJ segments were identified. TCRdb ran MiXCR on the multiplex PCR reads and lists one entry per CDR3 protein. The V and J calls, along with clone size, are taken from TCRdb and not from the paper's own processing. In the table there are around 330,000 distinct CDR3 sequences, 15% to 20% of which are singletons. The V and J genes are TRBV12-3 or TRBV12-4 and TRBJ2-1; 9 bases line up with TRBD2. The closer fit of TRBJ2-5 to the DNA end suggests the J call may be wrong. The TCR comes from a female donor with Graves disease. Sequenced here: peripheral blood mononuclear cells (PBMCs), sampled at new diagnosis, from a patient treated with antithyroid drugs. In DNA, the CDR3 is TGTGCCAACAGTCCGCGGGGGGGTCAAGAGACCCAGTACTTC. It codes for CANSPRGGQETQYF.